In this sample, the clone carrying this T cell receptor (beta chain) turned up many times. Its antigen is not identified. Per the germline V gene, CDR1 is KGHDR and CDR2 is SFDVKD. This CDR3 contains 16 residues. J lost 2 bases, V lost 3 bases, and 9 bases had no gene match. One entry per CDR3 protein, called by TCRdb with MiXCR from the 5' RACE reads. The sample lists roughly 180,000 distinct CDR3 sequences, 13% occurring once. This sample was taken from a study of CD8 T cells in ankylosing spondylitis. General study findings and limits: Peripheral blood held disease-linked clones only at relatively low frequency, and these were CD8+.

This rearrangement joins TRBV24-1 to TRBJ2-7; 7 bases line up with TRBD1. The sample was blood, either unsorted or a sorted T cell fraction (not recorded which). The clonotype was recovered from a female donor with ankylosing spondylitis or in good health (not recorded which). CDR3 nucleotide sequence: TGTGCCACCAGTGATACGACAGGGAGTGGAACCTACGAGCAGTACTTC. It encodes CATSDTTGSGTYEQYF.